Listed below are T cell receptor beta chains from one sample, sequenced in a study of T cell responses to AZD1222 COVID-19 vaccine. Profiled with immunoSEQ multiplex PCR; TCRdb holds only in-frame clones, not every one. The sample has 110,000 to 150,000 clones, 80% to 90% seen once; the top ten hold around 8%. Sequencing used peripheral blood, obtained on day 0 of AZD1222 vaccination. The receptors were gathered from an adult in good health. Both conserved end residues are part of each CDR3. The D gene is left open where the match is weak. Some rows have no size entry. The others give once, few or many, or a class for an expanded clone.

v_call	j_call	clone_size	d_call	cdr3_aa	cdr3_nt
TRBV7-9	TRBJ2-3	.	TRBD2	CASSLAPLAVDTQYF	TGTGCCAGCAGCTTAGCTCCCCTAGCGGTGGATACGCAGTATTTT
TRBV19	TRBJ2-5	.	.	CASSIREETQYF	TGTGCCAGTAGTATACGAGAGGAGACCCAGTACTTC
TRBV4-2	TRBJ1-4	.	TRBD1	CASSHGTGGSEKLFF	TGTGCCAGCAGCCATGGGACAGGGGGGAGTGAAAAACTGTTTTTT
TRBV24-1	TRBJ2-2	.	TRBD2	CATSDPSTSGSGTGELFF	TGTGCCACCAGTGATCCTTCTACTAGCGGGAGTGGCACCGGGGAGCTGTTTTTT
TRBV5-1	TRBJ2-7	once	.	CASSLDSRGPYEQYF	TGCGCCAGCAGCTTGGATTCACGAGGGCCCTACGAGCAGTACTTC
TRBV10-3	TRBJ1-2	once	TRBD1	CAISESAGGSTRYGYTF	TGTGCCATCAGTGAGTCTGCAGGGGGCTCCACTCGCTATGGCTACACCTTC
TRBV6-6	TRBJ2-6	.	TRBD1	CASSPQGAYGANVLTF	TGTGCCAGCAGTCCCCAGGGGGCCTACGGGGCCAACGTCCTGACTTTC
TRBV29-1	TRBJ2-3	.	.	CSVVRVSGALTDTQYF	TGCAGCGTTGTTCGTGTGTCGGGGGCCCTCACAGATACGCAGTATTTT
TRBV6-2/TRBV6-3	TRBJ1-6	.	TRBD1	CASSYFQPGQGYSPLHF	TGTGCCAGCAGTTATTTCCAACCGGGACAGGGATACTCACCCCTCCACTTT
TRBV2	TRBJ1-1	.	.	CASRALEQAVEAFF	TGTGCCAGCAGGGCGCTGGAGCAAGCCGTTGAAGCTTTCTTT
TRBV10-1	TRBJ2-1	.	TRBD2	CASSDLLGLGTNEQFF	TGCGCCAGCAGTGACCTTCTCGGACTAGGGACCAATGAGCAGTTCTTC
TRBV6-5	TRBJ2-3	.	.	CASSSGTSTRTDTQYF	TGTGCCAGCAGTTCGGGGACTTCCACCCGCACAGATACGCAGTATTTT
TRBV4-1	TRBJ2-3	once	TRBD2	CASSPKLAGGLTDTQYF	TGCGCCAGCAGCCCAAAACTAGCGGGGGGACTCACAGATACGCAGTATTTT
TRBV2	TRBJ2-5	few	TRBD2	CASSGGLAVETQYF	TGTGCCAGCAGTGGAGGACTAGCTGTTGAGACCCAGTACTTC
TRBV5-1	TRBJ1-2	.	.	CASSLTASNYGYTF	TGCGCCAGCAGCTTGACGGCCAGCAACTATGGCTACACCTTC
TRBV10-2	TRBJ2-7	few	TRBD2	CASSGLAGSYEQYF	TGCGCCAGCAGTGGACTAGCGGGCTCCTACGAGCAGTACTTC
TRBV4-1	TRBJ1-1	.	.	CASSQGSLAGRNTEAFF	TGCGCCAGCAGCCAGGGTAGTCTGGCAGGGCGGAACACTGAAGCTTTCTTT
TRBV6-5	TRBJ1-5	once	TRBD1	CASSYNRGSNQPQHF	TGTGCCAGCAGTTACAACAGGGGAAGCAATCAGCCCCAGCATTTT
TRBV27	TRBJ1-2	.	TRBD1	CASSFTGGDGYTF	TGTGCCAGCAGCTTCACAGGGGGCGATGGCTACACCTTC
TRBV19	TRBJ1-2	once	.	CASIDSGLGVGYTF	TGTGCCAGTATCGATTCGGGGCTTGGGGTTGGCTACACCTTC
TRBV6-5	TRBJ1-5	.	TRBD1	CASSWGTGKNQPQHF	TGTGCCAGCAGTTGGGGGACAGGGAAAAATCAGCCCCAGCATTTT
TRBV9	TRBJ1-5	.	.	CASSGGPGNQPQHF	TGTGCCAGCAGCGGCGGCCCGGGCAATCAGCCCCAGCATTTT
TRBV18	TRBJ1-2	few	TRBD1	CASSPGDRELYYGYTF	TGTGCCAGCTCACCGGGGGACAGGGAATTATACTATGGCTACACCTTC
TRBV18	TRBJ2-3	once	.	CASSPGRAESTDTQYF	TGTGCCAGCTCACCGGGAAGGGCAGAGAGCACAGATACGCAGTATTTT
TRBV7-8	TRBJ1-2	.	.	CASSYSDGYGYTF	TGTGCCAGCAGCTATAGTGATGGTTATGGCTACACCTTC
TRBV5-1	TRBJ1-6	.	.	CASRETGNSPLHF	TGCGCCAGCAGAGAAACCGGGAATTCACCCCTCCACTTT
TRBV7-9	TRBJ1-5	.	.	CASSFTTRYSNQPQHF	TGTGCCAGCAGCTTCACGACCAGATATAGCAATCAGCCCCAGCATTTT
TRBV30	TRBJ1-5	.	.	CAWSQDGNQPQHF	TGTGCCTGGAGTCAGGATGGCAATCAGCCCCAGCATTTT
TRBV11-2	TRBJ2-2	.	.	CASSLDQSGNTGELFF	TGTGCCAGCAGCTTAGATCAAAGCGGGAACACCGGGGAGCTGTTTTTT
TRBV2	TRBJ2-3	.	TRBD1	CASSGRGQGSQYF	TGTGCCAGCAGCGGAAGGGGACAGGGCTCGCAGTATTTT
TRBV9	TRBJ1-3	.	.	CASSEPREGRGNTIYF	TGTGCCAGCAGCGAACCCAGAGAGGGTCGTGGAAACACCATATATTTT
TRBV19	TRBJ1-3	.	.	CASSIQESTIYF	TGTGCCAGTAGTATCCAGGAGAGCACCATATATTTT
TRBV4-2	TRBJ2-1	.	.	CASSQDRAGNEQFF	TGTGCCAGCAGCCAAGATCGGGCAGGCAATGAGCAGTTCTTC
TRBV27	TRBJ2-1	.	TRBD1	CASSVHPPGAGTDHEQFF	TGTGCCAGCAGTGTTCATCCTCCTGGGGCCGGGACAGACCATGAGCAGTTCTTC
TRBV14	TRBJ2-3	.	.	CASSYGPSSTDTQYF	TGTGCCAGCAGCTATGGGCCCTCCTCCACAGATACGCAGTATTTT
TRBV6-5	TRBJ1-2	.	.	CASSYSEGYNGYTF	TGTGCCAGCAGTTACTCGGAAGGATATAATGGCTACACCTTC